At least ten counts were recorded for the clone carrying this T cell receptor beta chain. Its antigen is as yet unknown. CDR1 MRHNA and CDR2 SNTAGT come from the germline V gene. V shed 2 bases and J 4 bases; nucleotides not matched to a gene: 8. CDR3 length equals 16 residues. The sample comes from a study of T-cell memory formation after mild COVID-19. Study-wide results and limits: There was no confirmation that second-wave clones peaking on day 37 were SARS-CoV-2 specific.

TCRdb re-derived calls from the 5' RACE reads in MiXCR, one entry per CDR3 protein. The table records about 390,000 distinct CDR3 sequences, about 15% of them present only once. The sequenced sample consisted of PBMCs or a T cell subset sorted from them (not recorded which). The receptor comes from a man aged 18 to 29 who had mild COVID-19 (a few samples of this study predate the infection). Cell type and time point are not known. The chain uses TRBV6-4 and TRBJ2-3, with TRBD2 matching 8 bases. CDR3 sequence (DNA): TGTGCCAGCAGTGACGGGGTCGGGGGGGCCCCAGATACGCAGTATTTT. This codes for CASSDGVGGAPDTQYF.